Listed here are 27 T cell receptor beta chains from one sample, sequenced in a study of cytomegalovirus exposure and HLA in healthy donors. Amplification used 60 Vbeta primers and 13 Jbeta primers. Here immunoSEQ multiplex PCR was the method, and the copy in TCRdb shows in-frame clones only, minus some. The data contain approximately 110,000 clones, less than 75% of them seen just once; the ten biggest clones take up 4.1%. The specimen sequenced was PBMCs. All receptors derive from a middle-aged woman in good health and CMV-seronegative.

The CDR3 sequence: CASKGLAYSDTQYF. The CDR3 region has the DNA TGTGCCAGCAAGGGCCTAGCGTATTCGGATACGCAGTATTTT. The rearrangement joins TRBV6-6 to TRBJ2-3; weak D call: TRBD2 (6 bases). The CDR3 has 14 residues. In germline, CDR1 is MNHNY, CDR2 SVGAGI (reference sequence). V gave up 7 bases and J gave up 6 bases, with 17 bases separating them.

This chain uses TRBV28 with TRBJ2-2; 13 positions agree with TRBD2. The V gene end was trimmed by 4 bases and the J gene end by 5 bases; junction bases not matched to a gene: 13. The CDR3 length is 19 residues. Germline V gives CDR1 MDHEN, CDR2 SYDVKM. The CDR3 loop reads CASSSPLAGGPGGTGELFF. The CDR3 DNA follows: TGTGCCAGCAGTTCCCCACTAGCGGGAGGGCCCGGCGGGACCGGGGAGCTGTTTTTT.

V and J are TRBV7-9 and TRBJ2-7, with D possibly TRBD2 on 5 matching bases. From germline, CDR1 is SEHNR and CDR2 FQNEAQ (reference sequence). V dropped 0 bases and J dropped 4 bases, with 7 bases sitting between them. There are 13 residues in the CDR3. CDR3: CASSLALGYEQYF. The CDR3 nucleotides are TGTGCCAGCAGCTTAGCACTAGGGTACGAGCAGTACTTC.

Worth noting for this clone: The junction departs from germline at one end; a sequencing error may be responsible. The V gene is TRBV7-9, the J gene TRBJ1-4, with a tentative D call TRBD1 (6 bases). CDR3 length: 15 residues. Germline V gene sequence: CDR1 SEHNR, CDR2 FQNEAQ (reference sequence). The CDR3 DNA reads TGTTCCAGCAGCCCCTTAATCAGGGGAAATGAAAAACTGTTTTTT. Amino acids: CSSSPLIRGNEKLFF.

The genes are TRBV4-3 and TRBJ1-1; the D is unclear. CDR1 is LGHNA and CDR2 is YSLEER in the germline V gene. Trimming removed 0 bases from V and 5 bases from J, with 13 bases in between. The CDR3 contains 15 residues. CDR3 sequence (DNA): TGCGCCAGCAGCCAAGATCCGGCGGGAGGTACTGAAGCTTTCTTT. This encodes CASSQDPAGGTEAFF.

This clone was observed a single time. The genes are TRBV14 and TRBJ2-5; D is undetermined. V was clipped by 4 bases and J by 2 bases, with 11 bases between them. CDR3 length: 14 amino acids. The germline V gene has CDR1 SGHDN and CDR2 FVKESK. This CDR3 is CASSPVAGQETQYF. The DNA of the CDR3 is TGTGCCAGCAGCCCTGTAGCTGGTCAAGAGACCCAGTACTTC.

This clone was seen only a few times. This sequence joins TRBV28 and TRBJ1-2, with no clear D. With 2 bases removed from V and 3 bases from J, the gap between germline ends came to 7 bases. Germline V gene data show CDR1 as MDHEN and CDR2 as SYDVKM. This CDR3 has 13 amino acids. The CDR3 spells CASSLNTDYGYTF. The CDR3 DNA follows: TGTGCCAGCAGTTTAAACACCGACTATGGCTACACCTTC.

J is TRBJ1-3 and V is TRBV6-6, with D hard to call. With 4 bases removed from V and 0 bases from J, the gap between germline ends came to 13 bases. Germline values: CDR1 MNHNY, CDR2 SVGAGI (reference sequence). The CDR3 is 16 amino acids. This CDR3 is CASSSGQALSGNTIYF. As DNA, the CDR3 is TGTGCCAGCAGTTCCGGCCAGGCCCTCTCTGGAAACACCATATATTTT.

This clone has only a few counts. This chain connects TRBV27 to TRBJ2-1; a weak D match, TRBD2 (6 bases). Germline V gives CDR1 MNHEY, CDR2 SMNVEV (reference sequence). This CDR3 has 18 residues. With 6 bases removed from V and 1 base from J, the gap between germline ends came to 22 bases. CDR3 nucleotides: TGTGCCAGCAGGGGGGGTCTCGTAGCGGTAAAATCCTACAATGAGCAGTTCTTC. Translation: CASRGGLVAVKSYNEQFF.

This chain joins TRBV19 and TRBJ2-2; D not certain. V lost 7 bases and J 6 bases, leaving 15 bases between the germline ends. Germline V CDR1 and CDR2: LNHDA, SQIVND (reference sequence). The length of the CDR3 is 14 residues. The DNA for the CDR3 is TGTGCCAGTACCACCTTTCCCGGTTCCGGGGAGCTGTTTTTT. Amino acids: CASTTFPGSGELFF.

The chain links TRBV6-1 to TRBJ1-2; TRBD1 is a possible D gene (5 bases). V gave up 8 bases and J gave up 5 bases, with 18 bases separating them. Germline CDR1 and CDR2: MNHNS and SASEGT. The CDR3 length is 14 residues. Here the CDR3 DNA reads TGTGCCAGCTTCTTATGGACACCCGGATATGGCTACACCTTC. As protein: CASFLWTPGYGYTF.

The V gene is TRBV7-2, the J gene TRBJ2-6; 7 bases line up with TRBD2. The length of the CDR3 is 17 residues. The J segment lost 4 bases and the V segment lost 5 bases, leaving 11 bases of the junction unmatched. Germline-derived CDR1 and CDR2 are SGHTA and FQGNSA. The DNA for the CDR3 is TGTGCCAGCAGCCCCGGACTAGGCCTCTTAGGGGCCAACGTCCTGACTTTC. Translating it yields CASSPGLGLLGANVLTF.

This chain links TRBV6-5 with TRBJ1-1; D is uncertain. This CDR3 region has 15 residues. V was trimmed by 0 bases and J by 1 base, leaving 9 bases between them. Germline values: CDR1 MNHEY, CDR2 SVGAGI. The CDR3 nucleotides are TGTGCCAGCAGTTACTCCGGCAGGTGGAACACTGAAGCTTTCTTT. It codes for CASSYSGRWNTEAFF.

The gene calls are TRBV15 and TRBJ2-7, with 13 bases matching TRBD2. Germline trimming cut 1 base from V and 5 bases from J; bases unmatched to any gene: 17. The CDR3 consists of 20 residues. Germline V CDR1 and CDR2: LNHNV, YYDKDF (reference sequence). CDR3 sequence: CATSRVYRTSGRGAIDEQYF. CDR3 nucleotides: TGTGCCACCAGCAGAGTGTATCGTACTAGCGGGAGGGGGGCCATAGACGAGCAGTACTTC.

The chain couples TRBV4-1 to TRBJ2-3; TRBD2 agrees at 15 bases. This CDR3 contains 17 residues. Trimming at V came to 3 bases and at J to 4 bases, leaving 5 bases not matched to a gene. Germline V gives CDR1 MGHRA, CDR2 YSYEKL. The CDR3 reads CASSQIGLAGGSDTQYF. CDR3 nucleotide sequence: TGCGCCAGCAGCCAGATTGGACTAGCGGGGGGGTCAGATACGCAGTATTTT.

J is TRBJ2-5 and V is TRBV4-2, with D maybe TRBD1 (5 bases). The CDR3 contains 14 residues. V lost 0 bases, J lost 4 bases, and 9 bases lay in between. Germline V CDR1 and CDR2: LGHNA, YNFKEQ. The CDR3, as DNA: TGTGCCAGCAGCCAAGAGACCCAGGGAGAGACCCAGTACTTC. Protein sequence: CASSQETQGETQYF.

This chain connects TRBV7-2 to TRBJ1-6; 7 bases fit TRBD1. Germline CDR1 reads SGHTA; CDR2 reads FQGNSA. V lost 3 bases and J lost 5; bases outside the gene matches: 4. The CDR3 covers 15 residues. CDR3 region: CASSFDRANNSPLHF. CDR3 DNA sequence: TGTGCCAGCAGCTTCGACAGGGCAAATAATTCACCCCTCCACTTT.

The chain is built from TRBV7-8 and TRBJ1-3; D might be TRBD1 (5 bases). Germline V CDR1 and CDR2: SGHVS, FQNEAQ. V was shortened by 4 bases and J by 4 bases, with 20 bases between the two germline ends. This CDR3 comprises 17 residues. CDR3 protein: CASSSTPQGLAGNTIYF. CDR3 nucleotides: TGTGCCAGCAGCTCAACGCCTCAGGGTTTGGCCGGAAACACCATATATTTT.

CDR3: CASSELAVSTDTQYF. As DNA, the CDR3 is TGTGCCAGCAGTGAACTAGCGGTGAGCACAGATACGCAGTATTTT. This chain links TRBV7-6 with TRBJ2-3; 8 bases agree with TRBD2. Germline values: CDR1 SGHVS, CDR2 FNYEAQ. Trimming cost V 6 bases and J 0 bases; bases outside gene matches: 5. This CDR3 contains 15 residues.

This clone was seen once. This chain connects TRBV4-2 to TRBJ2-5; 9 positions match TRBD1. This CDR3 contains 17 residues. With V trimmed by 2 bases and J by 4 bases, 11 bases remained unmatched. Per the germline V gene, CDR1 is LGHNA and CDR2 is YNFKEQ. CDR3 bases: TGTGCCAGCAGCCAAACCGACAGGGGGGAATGGGGAGAGACCCAGTACTTC. It encodes CASSQTDRGEWGETQYF.

The chain links TRBV18 to TRBJ1-1, with D possibly being TRBD1 (5 bases). This CDR3 is built from 15 residues. Trimming pared 8 bases from V and 2 bases from J, leaving 18 bases between. Germline assignment: CDR1 KGHSH and CDR2 LQKENI. CDR3 residues: CASQAQGSLNTEAFF. DNA for the CDR3: TGTGCCAGCCAAGCCCAGGGATCACTTAACACTGAAGCTTTCTTT. The full variable domain, its missing parts supplied by reference TRBV18 and TRBJ1-1, is NAGVMQNPRHLVRRRGQEARLRCSPMKGHSHVYWYRQLPEEGLKFMVYLQKENIIDESGMPKERFSAEFPKEGPSILRIQQVVRGDSAAYFCASQAQGSLNTEAFFGQGTRLTVV.

About this clone: One end of the junction varies from germline; a read error may be responsible. Other DNA sequences in this specimen translate into the identical CDR3. In nucleotides, the CDR3 is TGTGCCAGCAGCTCGAGGGGGACAGGGGGCGATTGGACTGAAGCTTTTTTT. Translation: CASSSRGTGGDWTEAFF. The chain links TRBV11-2 to TRBJ1-1; 12 bases are a match to TRBD1. This CDR3 is built from 17 residues. Germline CDR1 reads SGHAT; CDR2 reads FQNNGV.

The chain combines TRBV6-5 with TRBJ1-1, with D possibly TRBD1 on 5 matching bases. Trimming shortened V by 0 bases and J by 7 bases, and 18 bases separated the two germline ends. The CDR3 totals 16 residues. The germline V gene encodes CDR1 MNHEY and CDR2 SVGAGI. CDR3 amino acids: CASSYSYTEGVGEAFF. The DNA of the CDR3 is TGTGCCAGCAGTTACTCCTATACCGAAGGGGTGGGTGAAGCTTTCTTT.

This sequence joins TRBV7-6 and TRBJ1-4, with D maybe TRBD1 (5 bases). The V end was cut by 5 bases, the J end by 1 base, with 11 bases between. CDR1 and CDR2 (germline): SGHVS, FNYEAQ. The CDR3 has 15 amino acids. CDR3 nucleotide sequence: TGTGCCAGCAGCCCGCAAGGGGTAACTAATGAAAAACTGTTTTTT. Encoded protein: CASSPQGVTNEKLFF.

V is TRBV19 and J is TRBJ2-3, with TRBD2 as a possible D gene (5 bases). Germline CDR1 and CDR2: LNHDA and SQIVND (reference sequence). Trimming cost V 4 bases and J 8 bases, with 19 bases left between them. The CDR3 is made up of 15 amino acids. CDR3 sequence: CASSTSQDWIGTQYF. The CDR3 DNA is TGTGCCAGTAGTACCTCCCAGGACTGGATTGGTACGCAGTATTTT.

This clone is a singleton in its sample. This chain uses TRBV5-1 with TRBJ2-5; 10 nucleotides line up with TRBD2. Trimming took 4 bases from V and 0 from J; bases not matched to a gene: 6. The germline V gene encodes CDR1 SGHRS and CDR2 YFSETQ. There are 16 residues in the CDR3. The CDR3 protein is CASSAGTSVYQETQYF. Written as DNA, the CDR3 is TGCGCCAGCAGCGCCGGGACTAGCGTGTACCAAGAGACCCAGTACTTC.

The V gene is TRBV7-2, the J gene TRBJ1-2; TRBD1 agrees at 7 bases. Germline loops: CDR1 SGHTA, CDR2 FQGNSA. The CDR3 runs to 16 residues. Trimming removed 1 base from V and 5 bases from J; junction bases left unmatched: 10. CDR3 in DNA: TGTGCCAGCAGCTTAGATGAAAGGGGGCGCGGGTATGGCTACACCTTC. Protein product: CASSLDERGRGYGYTF.